The 5 T cell receptor beta chains given below trace back to one sample, sequenced in a study of Ad26.COV2.S vaccination and SARS-CoV-2 variants (dated by TCRdb to about 2021). Libraries were prepared through the immunoSEQ multiplex PCR assay. TCRdb holds this immuneACCESS table with in-frame rearrangements only. Some clones are missing; in checked studies, unresolved V genes explain under half, and the rest has no known cause. The sample table lists more than 300,000 clones, more than 85% of them with a count of one. The top ten clonotypes cover just under 5% of the sample. Taken with the paper, the label for treatment or condition translates to: about 20 received Ad26.COV2.S at low or high dose, single or two shots; 5 received placebo; per-sample allocation not given. Repertoires of vaccine and placebo recipients were sequenced from samples collected on day 63 after the first injection. This material consisted of peripheral blood, taken in a trial of Ad26.COV2.S vaccine versus placebo. The receptors shown here come from a person between 18 and 65 years old who received the Ad26.COV2.S COVID-19 vaccine or a placebo.

The chain links TRBV28 to TRBJ1-3; D not certain. Germline CDR1 reads MDHEN; CDR2 reads SYDVKM. The CDR3 spans 16 residues. V gave up 3 bases and J gave up 0 bases, with 12 bases separating them. In DNA, the CDR3 is TGTGCCAGCAGTTTTATGGGCTTTTCCTCTGGAAACACCATATATTTT. This gives the protein CASSFMGFSSGNTIYF. Full variable domain (missing parts from reference TRBV28 and TRBJ1-3): DVKVTQSSRYLVKRTGEKVFLECVQDMDHENMFWYRQDPGLGLRLIYFSYDVKMKEKGDIPEGYSVSREKKERFSLILESASTNQTSMYLCASSFMGFSSGNTIYFGEGSWLTVV.

The chain carries TRBV7-2 and TRBJ1-5; D is uncertain. The CDR3 is made up of 13 amino acids. Per the germline V gene, CDR1 is SGHTA and CDR2 is FQGNSA. With 3 bases removed from V and 6 bases from J, the gap between germline ends came to 9 bases. The CDR3 sequence is CASSFLYGQPQHF. CDR3 nucleotide sequence: TGTGCCAGCAGCTTCCTTTACGGTCAGCCCCAGCATTTT. The full variable domain, in which reference TRBV7-2 and TRBJ1-5 provide the parts outside the CDR3, is GAGVSQSPSNKVTEKGKDVELRCDPISGHTALYWYRQSLGQGLEFLIYFQGNSAPDKSGLPSDRFSAERTGGSVSTLTIQRTQQEDSAVYLCASSFLYGQPQHFGDGTRLSIL.

The chain combines TRBV5-1 with TRBJ2-5; D possibly matches TRBD1 or TRBD2 (5 bases each). Germline values: CDR1 SGHRS, CDR2 YFSETQ. The CDR3 extends over 15 amino acids. V lost 2 bases to trimming and J lost 6 bases, with 17 bases between them. The CDR3 region has the DNA TGCGCCAGCAGCTTAGCTGACAGTAAGGGACAGACCCAGTACTTC. Amino acids: CASSLADSKGQTQYF.

This clone was counted only a few times. The CDR3 here is CASSLVAGESSGYTF. DNA for the CDR3: TGTGCCAGCAGCTTAGTGGCAGGGGAAAGCTCTGGCTACACCTTC. The chain combines TRBV7-2 with TRBJ1-2, with D perhaps matching TRBD1 (6 bases). The CDR3 runs to 15 residues. Per the germline V gene, CDR1 is SGHTA and CDR2 is FQGNSA. The V and J ends lost 1 base and 7 bases respectively, with 16 bases between them.

V and J are TRBV7-8 and TRBJ1-5, with D possibly being TRBD1 (5 bases). CDR1 is SGHVS and CDR2 is FQNEAQ in the germline V gene. This CDR3 spans 15 amino acids. Trimming removed 1 base from V and 0 bases from J, with 7 bases in between. The CDR3 is CASSLETVSNQPQHF. CDR3 in DNA: TGTGCCAGCAGCTTAGAGACAGTTAGCAATCAGCCCCAGCATTTT.